The 10 T cell receptor beta chains presented below share a single source sample, sequenced in a study of identical twins. TCRdb ran MiXCR on the 5' RACE reads and lists one entry per CDR3 protein. The sample carries about 890,000 distinct CDR3 sequences, around 12% recorded once. Separately, the same data were catalogued under a study of yellow fever vaccine responses in identical twins.

The sample comprised PBMCs. The receptors originated from a woman aged 18-29 years in good health.

This sequence joins TRBV24-1 and TRBJ2-3, with a possible D match to TRBD1 (5 bases). Trimming took 6 bases from V and 2 from J, leaving 8 bases between them. The CDR3 has 13 residues. Germline values: CDR1 KGHDR, CDR2 SFDVKD. Here the CDR3 reads CATSPGHTDTQYF. CDR3 nucleotide sequence: TGTGCCACCAGTCCAGGGCACACAGATACGCAGTATTTT.

V and J are TRBV20-1 and TRBJ2-5; 8 nucleotides match TRBD2. Germline V gene lookup returns CDR1 DFQATT and CDR2 SNEGSKA (reference sequence). The CDR3 spans 12 residues. The V gene end was trimmed by 3 bases and the J gene end by 5 bases; junction bases not matched to a gene: 2. The CDR3 nucleotides are TGCAGTGCTAGTAGCGGGACGGAGACCCAGTACTTC. Encoded protein: CSASSGTETQYF.

J is TRBJ2-1 and V is TRBV4-2, with TRBD2 matching 9 bases. The germline gives CDR1 LGHNA, CDR2 YNFKEQ. The CDR3 extends over 16 amino acids. The ends lost 0 bases at V and 5 bases at J; junction bases unmatched: 5. The CDR3 here is CASSQDRRGGNNEQFF. CDR3 nucleotide sequence: TGTGCCAGCAGCCAAGATAGGCGGGGGGGTAACAATGAGCAGTTCTTC.

This clonotype occurred many times. The V gene is TRBV7-8, the J gene TRBJ2-5, with D perhaps matching TRBD1 or TRBD2 (5 bases each). Germline values: CDR1 SGHVS, CDR2 FQNEAQ. The CDR3 runs to 17 residues. Trimming left V 3 bases short and J 3 bases short, with 20 bases between. The CDR3 is CASSLGLEGMEKETQYF. The CDR3 DNA sequence: TGTGCCAGCAGCTTGGGGCTTGAGGGCATGGAAAAAGAGACCCAGTACTTC. Complete variable domain (other parts from reference TRBV7-8 and TRBJ2-5): GAGVSQSPRYKVAKRGQDVALRCDPISGHVSLFWYQQALGQGPEFLTYFQNEAQLDKSGLPSDRFFAERPEGSVSTLKIQRTQQEDSAVYLCASSLGLEGMEKETQYFGPGTRLLVL.

The gene calls are TRBV20-1 and TRBJ2-3; tentative D call: TRBD1 (7 bases). Trimming left V 8 bases short and J 2 bases short, with 20 bases between. Germline V gives CDR1 DFQATT, CDR2 SNEGSKA (reference sequence). The CDR3 sequence is 15 residues long. The CDR3 here is CSSRGVAVNTDTQYF. CDR3 nucleotides: TGCAGTTCCAGGGGGGTAGCGGTAAACACAGATACGCAGTATTTT.

This rearrangement joins TRBV7-9 to TRBJ2-5, with TRBD2 identical over 9 bases. V lost 2 bases and J lost 3; bases outside the gene matches: 4. The CDR3 is made up of 15 amino acids. From germline, CDR1 is SEHNR and CDR2 FQNEAQ (reference sequence). CDR3 amino acids: CASSLNAGGKETQYF. DNA of the CDR3: TGTGCCAGCAGCTTAAACGCGGGAGGGAAAGAGACCCAGTACTTC.

This clonotype has ten or more counts. CDR3 nucleotides: TGTGCCAGCAGTGGTGTAGCTTGGGCTGAAGCTTTCTTT. Residues: CASSGVAWAEAFF. This chain uses TRBV2 with TRBJ1-1; no definite D call. V was clipped by 4 bases and J by 6 bases, with 12 bases between them. The CDR3 contains 13 residues. Looked up from germline, CDR1 is SNHLY and CDR2 is FYNNEI. The variable domain in full, completed from reference TRBV2 and TRBJ1-1, reads EPEVTQTPSHQVTQMGQEVILRCVPISNHLYFYWYRQILGQKVEFLVSFYNNEISEKSEIFDDQFSVERPDGSNFTLKIRSTKLEDSAMYFCASSGVAWAEAFFGQGTRLTVV.

This clonotype was observed at least ten times. The rearrangement uses TRBV12-3 or TRBV12-4 and TRBJ2-1; possible D gene TRBD1, 6 bases. The CDR3 spans 12 residues. The V end lost 5 bases, the J end lost 9 bases, and 11 bases lay between the germline ends. The CDR3 region is CASSPRGGEQFF. CDR3 DNA: TGTGCCAGCAGTCCCCGAGGGGGTGAGCAGTTCTTC.

This clonotype has only a few counts. Here the CDR3 DNA reads TGTGCCAGCAGTGACCCGGCGGGGTACAATCAGCCCCAGCATTTT. This codes for CASSDPAGYNQPQHF. This chain connects TRBV6-1 to TRBJ1-5, with D unclear. Germline-derived CDR1 and CDR2 are MNHNS and SASEGT. This CDR3 is built from 15 residues. V was shortened by 3 bases and J by 3 bases, with 12 bases between the two germline ends.

The chain couples TRBV18 to TRBJ2-1; the match to TRBD2 covers 15 bases. Germline values: CDR1 KGHSH, CDR2 LQKENI. The V and J ends lost 6 bases and 1 base, in that order; junction bases with no gene match: 4. The CDR3 has 17 amino acids. CDR3 in amino acids: CASSPGTSGGSYNEQFF. CDR3 in DNA: TGTGCCAGCTCCCCCGGGACTAGCGGGGGGTCCTACAATGAGCAGTTCTTC.